This note documents a single T cell receptor (beta chain) sequence. Its antigen is currently unknown. The study enrolled healthy HIV-negative adults without recent acute infections or vaccinations as donors. The sample comes from a study of shared clonotypes between healthy human individuals. Study-wide points: Rarefaction curves obtained for sorted subsets showed sequencing incomplete despite large depth.

Generated by immunoSEQ multiplex PCR, the TCRdb table keeps only in-frame clones and is missing some. The sample consists of some 2.3 million clones, over 85% of them appearing once. In germline, CDR1 is SGHTA, CDR2 FQGNSA. This CDR3 spans 16 amino acids. The V gene lost 5 bases and the J gene lost 0 bases, with 17 bases spanning the gap. Sequencing input: naive CD4+ T cells from PBMCs. Subset of the sample: CD45RA+ positively selected. The sequence derives from a young man in good health. Some clones in this sample may be carry-over from other donors' samples. The rearrangement links TRBV7-2 to TRBJ2-7; tentative D call: TRBD2 (7 bases). The CDR3 sequence is CASSRRGGIYSYEQYF. CDR3 bases: TGTGCCAGCAGCCGAAGGGGGGGGATCTACTCCTACGAGCAGTACTTC. The full variable domain, its missing parts supplied by reference TRBV7-2 and TRBJ2-7, is GAGVSQSPSNKVTEKGKDVELRCDPISGHTALYWYRQSLGQGLEFLIYFQGNSAPDKSGLPSDRFSAERTGGSVSTLTIQRTQQEDSAVYLCASSRRGGIYSYEQYFGPGTRLTVT.